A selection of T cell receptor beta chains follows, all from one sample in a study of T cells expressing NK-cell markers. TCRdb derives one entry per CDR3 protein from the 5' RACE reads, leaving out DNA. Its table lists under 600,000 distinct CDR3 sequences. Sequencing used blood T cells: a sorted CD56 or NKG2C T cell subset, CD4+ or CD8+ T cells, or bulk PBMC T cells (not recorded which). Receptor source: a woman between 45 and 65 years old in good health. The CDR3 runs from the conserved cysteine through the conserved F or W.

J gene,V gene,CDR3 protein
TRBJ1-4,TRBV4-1,CASSQERGSNEKLFF
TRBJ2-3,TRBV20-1,CSAGGLGSPTDTQYF
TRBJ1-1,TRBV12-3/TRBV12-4,CASSQGKPTKAFF
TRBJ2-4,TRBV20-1,CSARVVGGIANIQYF
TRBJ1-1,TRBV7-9,CASSSPPIGTEAFF
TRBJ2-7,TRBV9,CASSVAGQSIEQYF
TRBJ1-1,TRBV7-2,CASSFLPGINTEAFF
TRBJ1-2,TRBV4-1,CASSQLHGQGFGGYTF
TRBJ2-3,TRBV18,CASSDGAGLPTDTQYF
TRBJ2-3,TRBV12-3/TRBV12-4,CASSGDRGWADTQYF
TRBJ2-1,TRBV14,CASSQVGTGSYNEQFF
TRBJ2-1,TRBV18,CASSLREASNEQFF
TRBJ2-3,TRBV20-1,CSATTPRGRAEDTQYF
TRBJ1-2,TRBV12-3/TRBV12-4,CASSSYLGAGYTF
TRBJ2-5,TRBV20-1,CSARDPRSGRYETQYF
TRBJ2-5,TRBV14,CASSPGTGNIRETQYF
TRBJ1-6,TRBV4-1,CASSQDWDNNSPLHF
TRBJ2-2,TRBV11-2,CASRSSGYTGELFF
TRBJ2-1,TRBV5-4,CASSPGLFNYGEQFF
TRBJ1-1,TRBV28,CASRYPGGSNTEAFF
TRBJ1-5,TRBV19,CASSMRRGQGPQPQHF
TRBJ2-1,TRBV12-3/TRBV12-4,CASSFTGQGRNEQFF
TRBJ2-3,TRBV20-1,CSARGAGSLPTDTQYF